The source of this TCR beta chain is a study of shared clonotypes between healthy human individuals. As for this clone: Antigen: not known.

Study findings and constraints: Collection of samples was limited to blood; tissue repertoires likely differ.

V lost 5 bases and J lost 4; bases outside the gene matches: 5. CDR1 SGHVS and CDR2 FQNEAQ come from the germline V gene. The CDR3 contains 14 residues. Replicate PCRs run on sorted subsets employed approximately 0.2 ug DNA, roughly 30,000 T cell genomes. Authors' analysis steps: ImmunoSEQ output lacked quality scores and full-length reads, limiting matched filtering. Method: immunoSEQ multiplex PCR; TCRdb's copy keeps in-frame clones and lacks some. That table supplies the V and J calls and clone size; D and trimming were determined from the DNA. The sample lists about a million clones, 70% to 85% occurring once.

What was sequenced was memory CD4+ T cells sorted from blood. Indicated subset: CD45RA-negative fraction. The TCR was taken from a man in his late teens or twenties in good health. The chain carries TRBV7-8 and TRBJ2-3, with 8 bases lining up with TRBD2. The CDR3 spells CASSPVGGADTQYF. The CDR3 coding sequence is TGTGCCAGCAGCCCGGTCGGGGGGGCAGATACGCAGTATTTT.